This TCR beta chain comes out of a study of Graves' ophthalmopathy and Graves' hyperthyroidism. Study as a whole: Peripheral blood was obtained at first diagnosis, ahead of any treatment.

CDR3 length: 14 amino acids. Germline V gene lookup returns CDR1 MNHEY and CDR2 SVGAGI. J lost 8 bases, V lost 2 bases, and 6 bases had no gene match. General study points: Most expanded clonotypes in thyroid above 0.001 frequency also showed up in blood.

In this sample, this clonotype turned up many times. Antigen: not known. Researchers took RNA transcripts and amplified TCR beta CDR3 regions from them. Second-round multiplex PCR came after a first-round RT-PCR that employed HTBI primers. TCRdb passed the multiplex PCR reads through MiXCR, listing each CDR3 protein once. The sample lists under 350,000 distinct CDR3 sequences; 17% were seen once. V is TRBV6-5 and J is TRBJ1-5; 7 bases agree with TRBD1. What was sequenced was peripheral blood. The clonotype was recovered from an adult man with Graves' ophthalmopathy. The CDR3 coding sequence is TGTGCCAGCAGTTACGGCAGGGGGTCTGAGCCCCAGCATTTT. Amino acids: CASSYGRGSEPQHF.